The clone carrying this TCR beta chain occurred many times. Amplification yielded TCR beta CDR3 regions, with RNA transcripts as the source. The TCR CDR3 first-round RT-PCR relied on the HTBI primer set. MiXCR, run by TCRdb on the multiplex PCR reads, gives a single entry per CDR3 protein. The sample contains about 510,000 distinct CDR3 sequences, approximately 15% of which appear only once. This CDR3 comprises 14 residues. In germline, CDR1 is KGHSH, CDR2 LQKENI. V lost 6 bases to trimming and J lost 0 bases, with 10 bases between them. This record belongs to a study of T cells in Graves' hyperthyroidism and ophthalmopathy.

The sample comprised blood. The gene calls are TRBV18 and TRBJ2-3; D gene uncertain. This receptor was taken from a woman aged 40 to 50 with Graves' hyperthyroidism. DNA for the CDR3: TGTGCCAGCTCCCGGCTGGTGAGCACAGATACGCAGTATTTT. This translates into CASSRLVSTDTQYF.